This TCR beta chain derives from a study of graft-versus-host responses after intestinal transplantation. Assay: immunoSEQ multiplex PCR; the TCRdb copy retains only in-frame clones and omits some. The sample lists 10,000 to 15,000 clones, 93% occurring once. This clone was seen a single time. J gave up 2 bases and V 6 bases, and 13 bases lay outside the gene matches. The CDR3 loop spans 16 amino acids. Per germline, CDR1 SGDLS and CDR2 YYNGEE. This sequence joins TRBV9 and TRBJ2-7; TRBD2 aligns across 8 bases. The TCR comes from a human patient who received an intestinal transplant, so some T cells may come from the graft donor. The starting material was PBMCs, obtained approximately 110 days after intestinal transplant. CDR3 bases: TGTGCCAGCATCCGGCGGGGGGCGGGCCTACCCTACGAGCAGTACTTC. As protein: CASIRRGAGLPYEQYF.